This TCR beta chain comes out of a study of OX40 agonist ivuxolimab in advanced cancers. Study context: Ivuxolimab doses were 0.01, 0.1, 0.3, 1.5, 3 or 10 mg/kg every 2 weeks. The dose-escalation group included hepatocellular carcinoma, melanoma, renal cell carcinoma and head and neck cancer. Regarding the study as a whole: Clonal expansion by week 6 occurred in CD4+ and CD8+ blood T cells (at 0.1 to 3.0 mg/kg).

A word on this clone: Its antigen remains unidentified.

V trimming: 6 bases; J trimming: 3 bases; junction bases outside the gene matches: 10. The germline V gene encodes CDR1 ENHRY and CDR2 SYGVKD. The CDR3 is 15 residues long. TCRdb's copy holds only in-frame clones and misses some; the assay was immunoSEQ multiplex PCR. The table lists roughly 120,000 clones, about 90% of them singletons. With baseline, cycle 4 day 1, and cycle 7 day 1 as timepoints, blood was sampled. The sequence came from an adult with an advanced solid tumor such as melanoma, head and neck, liver or kidney cancer. The starting material was CD4+ or CD8+ T cells sorted from blood, obtained in a trial of the OX40 agonist ivuxolimab. The chain joins TRBV10-3 to TRBJ2-7, with TRBD1 matching 8 bases. CDR3 DNA sequence: TGTGCCATCAGGGACCAAGACAGGGGCGGCTACGAGCAGTACTTC. This codes for CAIRDQDRGGYEQYF.